The next 17 T cell receptor beta chains were all read from a single sample in a study of PD-1 blockade in classical Hodgkin lymphoma. Sequencing used immunoSEQ multiplex PCR; TCRdb keeps in-frame clones, though not all of them. Seen here are 17,000 or so clones, roughly 81% observed once, and the top ten hold less than 8.5%. Documented time point: newly diagnosed, previously untreated cHL patient sample. Input material: peripheral blood mononuclear cells (PBMCs). The receptors originated from a human donor with classical Hodgkin lymphoma.

The rearrangement links TRBV6-6 to TRBJ2-5; 7 nucleotides line up with TRBD1. Per germline, CDR1 MNHNY and CDR2 SVGAGI (reference sequence). The ends lost 6 bases at V and 5 bases at J; junction bases unmatched: 6. CDR3 size: 13 residues. The CDR3 loop reads CASRRGPGETQYF. CDR3 nucleotides: TGTGCCAGCAGGAGGGGGCCGGGGGAGACCCAGTACTTC.

The chain joins TRBV6-6 to TRBJ2-7; D is perhaps TRBD1 (6 bases). Between the trimmed V and J ends, which lost 10 bases and 5 bases, there was a span of 21 bases. The V gene's germline CDR1 is MNHNY and CDR2 SVGAGI (reference sequence). The CDR3 consists of 14 residues. The CDR3 protein is CATFLGTRIDEQYF. The CDR3 DNA is TGTGCCACTTTCTTGGGGACACGGATCGACGAGCAGTACTTC.

This chain connects TRBV28 to TRBJ1-1, with D possibly TRBD1 on 6 matching bases. Germline values: CDR1 MDHEN, CDR2 SYDVKM. The CDR3 runs to 15 residues. The V and J ends lost 6 bases and 0 bases respectively, with 14 bases between them. In DNA, the CDR3 is TGTGCCAGCAGAGCTCAGGGGACATTGAACACTGAAGCTTTCTTT. Its translation: CASRAQGTLNTEAFF.

V and J are TRBV28 and TRBJ2-3; the match to TRBD2 covers 8 bases. V lost 6 bases and J lost 1; bases outside the gene matches: 12. The CDR3 has 17 residues. The germline CDR1 and CDR2 sequences are MDHEN and SYDVKM. The CDR3 reads CASSSWGGGGRTDTQYF. The CDR3 DNA is TGTGCCAGCAGCTCATGGGGCGGCGGGGGGCGCACAGATACGCAGTATTTT.

V usage is TRBV2 and J usage is TRBJ2-2, with D perhaps TRBD2 (5 bases). Germline lookup yields CDR1 SNHLY and CDR2 FYNNEI. The CDR3 contains 15 residues. V lost 2 bases to trimming and J lost 4 bases, with 11 bases between them. CDR3 bases: TGTGCCAGCAGTGAATCGGGGTCGGGCACCGGGGAGCTGTTTTTT. This encodes CASSESGSGTGELFF.

CDR3 amino acids: CASRETGSAPFF. In DNA, the CDR3 is TGCGCCAGCAGAGAAACAGGGTCCGCTCCGTTCTTC. This chain joins TRBV4-1 and TRBJ2-1; possibly TRBD1 for D (6 bases). The CDR3 length is 12 residues. Trimming stripped 6 bases from V and 15 bases from J, with 18 bases between. CDR1 and CDR2 from the germline V gene are MGHRA and YSYEKL.

The CDR3 is CASSESTGGMGETQYF. CDR3 sequence (DNA): TGCGCCAGCAGTGAGTCGACAGGGGGCATGGGGGAGACCCAGTACTTC. This chain connects TRBV10-2 to TRBJ2-5, with TRBD1 matching over 10 bases. In germline, CDR1 is WSHSY, CDR2 SAAADI. CDR3 length: 16 amino acids. V lost 0 bases and J lost 5; bases outside the gene matches: 6.

V and J are TRBV6-6 and TRBJ1-4, with 8 positions matching TRBD1. The V gene's germline CDR1 is MNHNY and CDR2 SVGAGI (reference sequence). Trimming removed 2 bases from V and 3 bases from J; junction bases left unmatched: 5. The CDR3 covers 16 residues. The CDR3 coding sequence is TGTGCCAGCAGTTACCGCGGACAGGGATCTAATGAAAAACTGTTTTTT. The encoded protein is CASSYRGQGSNEKLFF.

This clone was picked up a small number of times. CDR3: CASSEGEYTEAFF. The CDR3 DNA reads TGCGCCAGCAGTGAGGGCGAATACACTGAAGCTTTCTTT. The V call is TRBV10-1, the J call TRBJ1-1, with D unresolved. Germline CDR1 reads WNHNN; CDR2 reads SYGVQD (reference sequence). Trimming removed 2 bases at V and 3 bases at J, with 7 bases between. There are 13 residues in the CDR3.

This chain joins TRBV7-2 and TRBJ1-5; the D gene is possibly TRBD1 (5 bases). CDR1 is SGHTA, CDR2 FQGNSA, per germline. The CDR3 sequence is 14 residues long. The V end was cut by 4 bases, the J end by 3 bases, with 10 bases between. CDR3 in amino acids: CASSSRRDNQPQHF. CDR3 in DNA: TGTGCCAGCAGCTCCCGCAGGGACAATCAGCCCCAGCATTTT.

The chain carries TRBV21-1 and TRBJ1-5; TRBD1 reflects the table's D call only, with no check against the DNA. TRBV21-1 constitutes a pseudogene. The CDR3 consists of 17 residues. The CDR3 sequence: CASSKVTGTGRNQPQHF. The CDR3 nucleotides are TGTGCCAGCAGCAAAGTAACCGGGACAGGGAGAAATCAGCCCCAGCATTTT.

This clone was observed once. This chain uses TRBV4-2 with TRBJ1-5, with 8 nucleotides matching TRBD1. Looked up from germline, CDR1 is LGHNA and CDR2 is YNFKEQ. The CDR3 loop spans 15 amino acids. The V and J ends lost 1 base and 4 bases, in that order; junction bases with no gene match: 3. Here the CDR3 reads CASSQGGQVNQPQHF. CDR3 in DNA: TGTGCCAGCAGCCAAGGGGGACAGGTTAATCAGCCCCAGCATTTT.

The V and J genes are TRBV7-2 and TRBJ1-3, with 7 nucleotides matching TRBD1. The CDR3 is 13 residues long. Trimming took 3 bases from V and 7 from J; bases not matched to a gene: 3. In germline, CDR1 is SGHTA, CDR2 FQGNSA. CDR3 residues: CASSFRQGNTIYF. Written as DNA, the CDR3 is TGTGCCAGCAGCTTTAGACAGGGTAACACCATATATTTT. The full variable domain, its missing parts supplied by reference TRBV7-2 and TRBJ1-3, is GAGVSQSPSNKVTEKGKDVELRCDPISGHTALYWYRQSLGQGLEFLIYFQGNSAPDKSGLPSDRFSAERTGGSVSTLTIQRTQQEDSAVYLCASSFRQGNTIYFGEGSWLTVV.

The V and J genes are TRBV9 and TRBJ2-7, with 8 bases identical to TRBD2. Looked up from germline, CDR1 is SGDLS and CDR2 is YYNGEE. V gave up 0 bases and J gave up 3 bases; unmatched junction bases: 2. The CDR3 is 14 amino acids. CDR3 in amino acids: CASSVGGLDYEQYF. Here the CDR3 DNA reads TGTGCCAGCAGCGTAGGGGGACTAGACTACGAGCAGTACTTC. The variable domain in full, with the rest retrieved from reference TRBV9 and TRBJ2-7, is DSGVTQTPKHLITATGQRVTLRCSPRSGDLSVYWYQQSLDQGLQFLIQYYNGEERAKGNILERFSAQQFPDLHSELNLSSLELGDSALYFCASSVGGLDYEQYFGPGTRLTVT.

The J gene is TRBJ2-7, the V gene TRBV27, with 7 bases fitting TRBD1. CDR3 length equals 13 residues. The trim removed 5 bases at V and 4 bases at J, leaving 5 bases unmatched. In germline, CDR1 is MNHEY, CDR2 SMNVEV (reference sequence). The CDR3 coding sequence is TGTGCCAGCAGTCGTGCCAGGGGGTACGAGCAGTACTTC. This translates into CASSRARGYEQYF.

This clone came up a few times. The chain joins TRBV28 to TRBJ2-7; TRBD2 matches 8 bases. Germline V gene sequence: CDR1 MDHEN, CDR2 SYDVKM. The CDR3 has 15 amino acids. The J segment lost 2 bases and the V segment lost 3 bases, leaving 6 bases of the junction unmatched. CDR3 sequence: CASSLSGTSTYEQYF. CDR3 sequence (DNA): TGTGCCAGCAGTTTGTCCGGGACTAGTACCTACGAGCAGTACTTC.

The chain joins TRBV6-5 to TRBJ1-2; a weak D match, TRBD1 (6 bases). Germline V gives CDR1 MNHEY, CDR2 SVGAGI. V was pared by 7 bases and J by 5 bases, with 14 bases between. This CDR3 contains 13 residues. The CDR3 here is CASILRGVYGYTF. CDR3 nucleotide sequence: TGTGCCAGCATTCTAAGGGGGGTTTATGGCTACACCTTC.